The present T cell receptor (beta chain) was sequenced within a study of cytomegalovirus exposure and HLA in healthy donors (dated by TCRdb to 2017 to 2019). Some background on the complete study: An earlier analysis of 550 to 700 of the donors reported 250 to 300 Gb of sequence data and 100 million to 130 million unique TCR beta sequences from about 180 million T cells. Roughly 300 gigabases of sequencing data and around 88 million unique TCR sequences made up an early release that covered approximately 650 HLA-typed donors. The genetic ancestry cluster associated with self-reported Caucasian donors included 81% of the approximately 410 genotyped donors. The study aimed to test whether cataloging public T cell receptors could reveal signatures of past pathogen exposure. The T cell repertoires of under 700 subjects were profiled by immunosequencing and related to cytomegalovirus serostatus. A separate validation cohort of approximately 130 different subjects was used in addition to the 666-subject first cohort. To predict cytomegalovirus infection status, the study brought together high-throughput TCR immunosequencing, statistical association of individual TCRs with disease status, and machine learning. A later analysis re-examined previously published TCR beta repertoires from more than 600 donors and added high-resolution HLA genotyping to investigate patterns of TCR occurrence. In the later analysis, no new phenotypic data were used to find candidate immune exposures; instead, reliance was placed on TCR beta sequences and their occurrence across donors. In an earlier analysis of 587 of the donors, high-throughput TCR beta sequencing was used to judge whether each TCR beta V gene segment behaved as functional or pseudogenic. Donor age, sex, ethnicity and CMV serostatus were collected together with the repertoire data. Genome-wide SNP genotypes for about three fifths of the 666 donors were used in a later genetic analysis, which treated that subset as a discovery cohort. All discovery cohort repertoires had been generated on a single sequencing platform. HLA typing covered class I and class II loci at four-digit resolution. Typing coverage differed by locus: A, B, C, DRB1 and DQB1 were typed in about 629-640 donors, DQA1 in about 550, DPA1 in some 600, and DPB1 in around 490. Several DR-DQ haplotypes were handled as single units for association and clustering because linkage in the cohort was strong. Among roughly 400 genotyped donors of the cohort, an average of about 240,000 unique TCR beta nucleotide sequences were sequenced per donor, roughly a sixth of them non-productive. What the research found in general, with its limitations: Roughly uniform sequencing depth across donors was assumed in presence/absence analyses, although this assumption may not hold. A further reported finding was that TCR beta sequences accurately predicted the HLA-A and HLA-B alleles for most subjects in the first cohort. HLA typing was unavailable for some donors at each locus, so association tests used only the typed subset. A later genetic analysis reported fewer N-insertions in productive TCRs among donors in an Asian-associated ancestry cluster than the roughly 700-donor mean. The study gave a list of about 150 TCR beta chains associated with cytomegalovirus. An earlier analysis of several hundred of the donors showed that most TCR beta V segments appeared in productive rearrangements either about 90% or about 30% of the time, which broadly matched IMGT annotations. In a later genetic analysis, a missense DCLRE1C variant was associated with V-gene and J-gene trimming of TCR beta chains, and the association was replicated in an independent cohort. Correlated functional status among segregating V segments might be attributable to linkage disequilibrium, but an unknown experimental factor could not be ruled out. Compared with equally common non-associated chains, HLA-associated TCR beta chains in a later analysis were more clonally expanded and had lower generation probabilities. The sequencing pipeline was judged likely to have produced a cluster of highly shared sequence variants as a technical artifact. The cohort was sequenced for TCR beta chains only, and without alpha or paired-chain data the features that could be detected were limited. In a later analysis, the rate of TCR association differed among HLA loci, with DRB1 alleles having the most associated TCRs and HLA-C alleles having the fewest. CMV serostatus was the only immune exposure information available for the cohort. A later analysis associated 16,951 TCR beta sequences with specific HLA alleles at a false discovery rate of 0.05. Most TCR sequences were observed very rarely across donors, whereas some public TCRs were present in many individuals. The authors suggested that the approach could potentially be generalized to other disease states and immunological phenotypes. According to a later analysis, parvovirus B19, influenza, CMV and Epstein-Barr virus appeared linked to several top co-occurrence clusters. A few of the identified cytomegalovirus-associated TCR beta chains were confirmed in vitro to be specific for cytomegalovirus antigens. Because counts were too low, around 17 rarely observed V segments, including chromosome 9 orphons, were left out of the earlier analysis of approximately 580 of the donors. When HLA alleles, especially DR and DQ, strongly co-occurred, attributing TCR associations to individual alleles was difficult. According to a later analysis, most CMV-associated TCR beta chains appeared to be HLA-restricted, and the HLA associations seemed to be driven largely by CMV exposure. The classifier was reported to diagnose cytomegalovirus status with high specificity and sensitivity in both the original and validation cohorts.

Library prep was done by the immunoSEQ multiplex PCR assay. A mixture of 60 forward primers for TCR Vbeta segments and 13 reverse primers for TCR Jbeta segments was used in the multiplex PCR. The CDR3 region of rearranged TCR beta genes was amplified from genomic DNA with a multiplex PCR assay. The amplified TCR beta libraries were sequenced on the Illumina HiSeq System as 87-base-pair reads. In the paper's pipeline: A later analysis counted tens of millions of unique TCR beta chains across the 650 to 700 repertoires, and 10 million to 11 million of these chains were shared by at least two donors. To remove PCR and sequencing errors, raw reads were error-corrected and collapsed into unique sequences using a nearest-neighbor algorithm that merged closely related sequences. CDR3 sequences were aligned to IMGT reference sequences to assign V, D and J gene segments. For a sequence to be retained, a match of at least six nucleotides was required to both a V gene segment and a J gene segment. Rearrangements were classified as productive when the CDR3 lacked stop codons and remained in frame with V and J, and all other rearrangements were classified as non-productive. CDR3 was defined by IMGT convention, running from the second conserved V-encoded cysteine to the conserved J-encoded phenylalanine. The earlier analysis of a few hundred of the donors excluded sequences that lacked an unambiguous match to a single V gene segment. In an earlier analysis of about 590 of the donors, a V segment was called functional when productive rearrangements were above 56.7%, and segregating when the standard deviation between donors exceeded 5%. A statistical classification framework was developed to diagnose cytomegalovirus status using the catalog of TCR beta chain sequences. A later analysis assigned V and J genes by comparing TCR nucleotide sequences with IMGT/GENE-DB human TR gene sequences. In a later analysis, CDR3 sequences and most-parsimonious VDJ recombination scenarios were assigned using the TCRdist pipeline. A later analysis defined each TCR beta chain by its CDR3 amino acid sequence plus V-gene family, and excluded reads lacking a unique V-gene family. To address suspected cross-contamination and a sequencing artifact, a later analysis removed around 590 highly shared, low-generation-probability nucleotide sequences. In a later analysis, a clonal expansion index was calculated for each public chain from normalized within-repertoire ranks of inferred template counts. Generation probabilities in a later analysis came from a VDJ recombination model fitted to out-of-frame rearrangements, and those results were checked against IGoR. Hypergeometric tests were used in a later analysis to score TCR-TCR, TCR-HLA and TCR-CMV co-occurrence, with a repertoire-size bias correction applied to the TCR pairs. In a later analysis, false discovery rates were estimated by permuting HLA or CMV assignments 20 times. In a later analysis, co-occurring TCRs were grouped using DBSCAN, with TCRdist sequence similarity added in when clustering inside HLA-allele-positive subsets. Co-occurrence clustering excluded repertoires with fewer than 30,000 or more than 120,000 public chains, plus five with anomalous nucleotide sharing. TCRdb took over this immuneACCESS table, retaining in-frame rearrangements with V and J assigned. Such tables are incomplete; in checked studies, under half of the missing clones stem from an unresolved V gene, and the remainder is unexplained. The V and J calls and clone size are taken from that table; D and trimming were inferred from the DNA. The sample table holds 110,000 to 150,000 clones, of which about 80% were seen once. The ten largest account for 3.9% of the sample.

In total, 600 or so healthy bone marrow donors made up the cohort. At the time of sampling, all cohort members were nominally healthy, though unrecorded immune exposures were likely present. The donor tested CMV seronegative, placing the donor among the 300 to 400 seronegative members of the cohort. A peripheral blood sample was collected from each donor, and TCR beta sequencing was performed on peripheral blood mononuclear cells. Genomic DNA extraction from the blood cell samples was performed with the Qiagen DNeasy Blood Extraction Kit. Of note for this clone: Its antigen is not yet known. No clone much larger than this one lies a single base away; base qualities are absent.

This clonotype originated in a man aged 18-30 years in good health and CMV-seronegative. Input material: PBMCs.

At the DNA level, the sequence is TGCGCCAGCAGCACCGGACTGATCCTTGGCACAGATACGCAGTATTTT. Translated, this is CASSTGLILGTDTQYF. The chain was built from TRBV5-1 and TRBJ2-3; the D region possibly corresponds to TRBD2 (5 bases align). Counted from cysteine to phenylalanine, this CDR3 has 16 amino acids. The DNA shown is the 48-base CDR3, in frame from base 1. V loses 4 bases of germline sequence and J loses 1 base, and the interval between the two ends is 16 bases. The germline V gene supplies CDR1 SGHRS and CDR2 YFSETQ.